This T cell receptor (beta chain) was found in a study of regulatory T cells in long-lasting Graves disease. On the study more broadly: The study enrolled newly diagnosed Graves' patients on antithyroid drugs under 3 months. Study-level findings and limits: Preferential use of TRBV28, TRBJ1-2 and TRBJ2-5 was seen in persistent disease.

There are many counts of this clonotype. Antigen: not known. Trimming left V 6 bases short and J 1 base short, with 13 bases between. CDR1 and CDR2 (germline): MDHEN, SYDVKM. The CDR3 runs to 14 residues. As to time point: newly diagnosed GD, antithyroid drugs for less than 3 months. PBMCs were the source of the RNA used for TCR sequencing. Guidelines of the American Thyroid Association were used to diagnose Graves' disease. Building of the TCR beta libraries involved iRepertoire HTBI primers and Arm-PCR of CDR3 regions. Using its own MiXCR run on the multiplex PCR reads, TCRdb lists one record per CDR3 protein. The sample carries more than 300,000 distinct CDR3 sequences, roughly 10% recorded once. This sample was also put to use in a study of T cells in Graves' hyperthyroidism and ophthalmopathy. From that report: Through a model of 13 V-J features, ophthalmopathy was separated from stable hyperthyroidism.

This sequence was found in a woman aged 18-30 years with Graves disease. The sequencing used peripheral blood mononuclear cells (PBMCs), collected at new diagnosis, from a patient treated with antithyroid drugs. The chain recombines TRBV28 with TRBJ2-7; a possible D gene is TRBD2 (5 bases). DNA for the CDR3: TGTGCCAGCAGGGAGGCGGACGGGTCCTACGAGCAGTACTTC. Translating it yields CASREADGSYEQYF.